The present TCR beta chain was sequenced within a study of human T cells and chemical hapten exposure. TCRdb called the RACE reads again in MiXCR, with one record for every CDR3 protein. The sample shows a few hundred thousand distinct CDR3 sequences, roughly 7.7% of them seen only once. This clonotype has only a few counts. Trimming left V 0 bases short and J 8 bases short, with 11 bases between. From germline, CDR1 is SGHRS and CDR2 YFSETQ. The CDR3 has 13 amino acids. Time point specified: pre-sensitization, week 0. Treatment indicated: therapeutic diphenylcyclopropenone sensitization with weekly scalp DPC.

This chain links TRBV5-1 with TRBJ1-2; D uncertain. This TCR derives from a man younger than 35 with alopecia areata. Some clones in this sample may be carry-over from other donors' samples. The sample in question was whole blood, obtained in connection with sensitization to the hapten diphenylcyclopropenone (DPC). The CDR3 coding sequence is TGCGCCAGCAGCTTGGTATCAGAACAGGGCTACACCTTC. It codes for CASSLVSEQGYTF. Complete variable domain (other parts from reference TRBV5-1 and TRBJ1-2): KAGVTQTPRYLIKTRGQQVTLSCSPISGHRSVSWYQQTPGQGLQFLFEYFSETQRNKGNFPGRFSGRQFSNSRSEMNVSTLELGDSALYLCASSLVSEQGYTFGSGTRLTVV.